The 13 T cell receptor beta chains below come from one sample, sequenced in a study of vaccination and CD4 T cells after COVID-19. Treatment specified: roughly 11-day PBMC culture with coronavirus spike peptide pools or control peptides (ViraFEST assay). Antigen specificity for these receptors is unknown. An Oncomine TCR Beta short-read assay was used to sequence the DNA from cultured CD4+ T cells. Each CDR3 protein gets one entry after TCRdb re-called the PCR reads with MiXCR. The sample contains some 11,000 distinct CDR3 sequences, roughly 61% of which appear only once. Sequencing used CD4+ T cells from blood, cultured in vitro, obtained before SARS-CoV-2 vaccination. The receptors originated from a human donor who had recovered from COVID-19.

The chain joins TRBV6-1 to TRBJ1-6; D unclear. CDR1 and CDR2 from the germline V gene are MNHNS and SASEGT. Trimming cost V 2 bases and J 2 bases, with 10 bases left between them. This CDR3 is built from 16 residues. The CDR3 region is CASSERPRTYNSPLHF. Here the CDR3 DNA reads TGTGCCAGCAGTGAAAGACCCCGGACCTATAATTCACCCCTCCACTTT.

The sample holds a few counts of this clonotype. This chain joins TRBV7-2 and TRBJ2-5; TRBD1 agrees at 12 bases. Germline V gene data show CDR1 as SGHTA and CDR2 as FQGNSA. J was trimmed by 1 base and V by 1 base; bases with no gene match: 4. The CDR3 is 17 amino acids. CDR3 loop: CASSLEGQGAPQETQYF. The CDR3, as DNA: TGTGCCAGCAGCTTAGAGGGACAGGGGGCCCCCCAAGAGACCCAGTACTTC.

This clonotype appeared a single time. The CDR3 DNA follows: TGTGCCAGCAGCCGGACTAGGGCGGTTAGCACTGAAGCTTTCTTT. Translation: CASSRTRAVSTEAFF. The chain is built from TRBV7-6 and TRBJ1-1; no clear D gene. The CDR3 is 15 amino acids. Between the trimmed V and J ends, which lost 5 bases and 4 bases, there was a span of 17 bases. Looked up from germline, CDR1 is SGHVS and CDR2 is FNYEAQ.

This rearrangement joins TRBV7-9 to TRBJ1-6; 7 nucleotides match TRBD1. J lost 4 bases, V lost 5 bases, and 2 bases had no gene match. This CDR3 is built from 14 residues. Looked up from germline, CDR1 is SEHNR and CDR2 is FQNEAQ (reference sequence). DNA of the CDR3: TGTGCCAGCAGCCCGGGACAGTATAATTCACCCCTCCACTTT. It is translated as CASSPGQYNSPLHF.

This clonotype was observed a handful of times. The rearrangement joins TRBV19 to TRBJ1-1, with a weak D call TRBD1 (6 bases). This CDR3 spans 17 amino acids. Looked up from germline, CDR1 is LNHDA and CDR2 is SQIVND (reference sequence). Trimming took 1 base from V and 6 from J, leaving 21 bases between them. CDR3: CASSIGGGGGVGAEAFF. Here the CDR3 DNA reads TGTGCCAGTAGTATAGGTGGAGGGGGAGGCGTCGGGGCTGAAGCTTTCTTT.

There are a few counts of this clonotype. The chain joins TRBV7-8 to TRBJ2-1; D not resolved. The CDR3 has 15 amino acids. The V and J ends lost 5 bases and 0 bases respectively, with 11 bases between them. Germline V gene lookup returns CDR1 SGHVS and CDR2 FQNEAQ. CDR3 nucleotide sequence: TGTGCCAGCAGCCCCTCCGTCAGCTCCTACAATGAGCAGTTCTTC. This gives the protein CASSPSVSSYNEQFF. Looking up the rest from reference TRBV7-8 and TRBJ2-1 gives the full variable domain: GAGVSQSPRYKVAKRGQDVALRCDPISGHVSLFWYQQALGQGPEFLTYFQNEAQLDKSGLPSDRFFAERPEGSVSTLKIQRTQQEDSAVYLCASSPSVSSYNEQFFGPGTRLTVL.

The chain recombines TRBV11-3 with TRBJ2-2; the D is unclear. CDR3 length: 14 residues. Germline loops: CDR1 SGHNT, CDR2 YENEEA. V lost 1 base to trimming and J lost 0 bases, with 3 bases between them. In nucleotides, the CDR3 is TGTGCCAGCAGCTTAGGACCGAACACCGGGGAGCTGTTTTTT. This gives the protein CASSLGPNTGELFF.

CDR3 region: CASSPRQGNPDTQYF. The CDR3 region has the DNA TGTGCCAGCAGTCCCCGACAGGGAAATCCAGATACGCAGTATTTT. This chain links TRBV27 with TRBJ2-3; 7 bases agree with TRBD1. Per germline, CDR1 MNHEY and CDR2 SMNVEV (reference sequence). V dropped 5 bases and J dropped 4; count of bases not matched to a gene: 9. The CDR3 sequence is 15 residues long.

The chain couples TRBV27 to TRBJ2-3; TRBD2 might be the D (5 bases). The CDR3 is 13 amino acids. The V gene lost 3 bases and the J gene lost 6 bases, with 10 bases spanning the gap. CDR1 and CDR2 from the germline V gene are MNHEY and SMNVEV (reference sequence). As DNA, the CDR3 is TGTGCCAGCAGTTTGCGGGCCCTGGATACGCAGTATTTT. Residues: CASSLRALDTQYF.

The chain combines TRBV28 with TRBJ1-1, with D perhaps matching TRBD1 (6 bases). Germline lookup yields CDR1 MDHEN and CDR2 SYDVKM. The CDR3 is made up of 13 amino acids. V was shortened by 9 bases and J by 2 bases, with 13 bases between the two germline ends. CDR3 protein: CASSRGVNTEAFF. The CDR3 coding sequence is TGTGCCAGTAGTAGGGGGGTAAACACTGAAGCTTTCTTT.

This chain's CDR3 is CASRWRGIGDEQFF. The DNA for the CDR3 is TGTGCCAGCCGCTGGCGGGGAATCGGGGATGAGCAGTTCTTC. This sequence joins TRBV19 and TRBJ2-1; tentatively, D is TRBD2 (6 bases). Trimming took off 9 bases at V and 8 bases at J, with 20 bases between the two ends. Germline V CDR1 and CDR2: LNHDA, SQIVND (reference sequence). The CDR3 contains 14 residues.

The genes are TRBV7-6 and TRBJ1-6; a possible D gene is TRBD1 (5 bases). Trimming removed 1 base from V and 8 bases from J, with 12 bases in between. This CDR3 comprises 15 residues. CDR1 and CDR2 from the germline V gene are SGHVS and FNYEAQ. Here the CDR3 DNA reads TGTGCCAGCAGCTTAGGCAGGGCCACTGATTCACCCCTCCACTTT. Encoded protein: CASSLGRATDSPLHF.

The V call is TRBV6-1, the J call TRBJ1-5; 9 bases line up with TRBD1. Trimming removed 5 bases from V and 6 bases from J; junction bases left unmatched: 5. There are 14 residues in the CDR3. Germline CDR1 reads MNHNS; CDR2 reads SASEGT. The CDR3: CASSTPDRGQPQHF. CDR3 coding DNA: TGTGCCAGCAGTACCCCGGACAGGGGTCAGCCCCAGCATTTT.